This T cell receptor beta chain was identified during a study of brain T cells in children with intractable seizures. General observations from the study: Only CDR3 sequence similarity suggested viral specificity, without known HCMV serostatus. Pre-surgery blood may have been undersampled, hiding some clones.

The CDR3 spans 12 residues. Germline CDR1 GTSNPN, CDR2 SVGIG (reference sequence). Trimming left V 6 bases short and J 4 bases short, with 12 bases between. Points on this clone: As yet, its antigen is unknown.

Only in-frame clones appear in the TCRdb table, and some are missing; sequencing was by immunoSEQ multiplex PCR. The sample lists fewer than 85,000 clones, 90% to 95% occurring once. Sequencing was limited to surgery cases with top T cell transcript signatures in brain tissue. Pre-surgery treatment included at least one anti-epileptic drug. J is TRBJ1-2 and V is TRBV30; D call uncertain. Sample: peripheral blood, taken at surgery. This TCR was recovered from a boy in the first two years of life with tuberous sclerosis and intractable seizures. In DNA, the CDR3 is TGTGCCTGTACCCGGGATACCTATGGCTACACCTTC. Amino acid sequence: CACTRDTYGYTF.